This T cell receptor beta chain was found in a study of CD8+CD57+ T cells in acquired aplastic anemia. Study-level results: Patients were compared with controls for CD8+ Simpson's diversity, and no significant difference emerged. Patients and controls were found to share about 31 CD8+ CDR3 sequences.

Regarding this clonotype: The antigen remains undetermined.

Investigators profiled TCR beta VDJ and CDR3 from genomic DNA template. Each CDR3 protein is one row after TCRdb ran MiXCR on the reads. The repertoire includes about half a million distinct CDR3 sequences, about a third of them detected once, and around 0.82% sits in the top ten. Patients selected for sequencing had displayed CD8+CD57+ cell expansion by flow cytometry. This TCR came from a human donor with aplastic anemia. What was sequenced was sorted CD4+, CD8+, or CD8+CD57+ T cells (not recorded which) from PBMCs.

The CDR3 sequence is CAGRGSSTDTQYF. The CDR3, as DNA: TGTGCCGGAAGGGGCTCTAGCACAGATACGCAGTATTTT. The V and J genes are TRBV12-3 or TRBV12-4 and TRBJ2-3; D might be TRBD1 (5 bases). Trimming removed 11 bases at V and 0 bases at J, with 12 bases between. The CDR3 contains 13 residues.